The sequence of this T cell receptor (beta chain) was determined in a study of OX40 agonist ivuxolimab in advanced cancers. About the full investigation: The costimulatory receptor OX40 (CD134) was targeted by ivuxolimab, a fully human IgG2 agonistic monoclonal antibody. Intravenous ivuxolimab was administered to patients every 2 weeks at six dose levels: 0.01, 0.1, 0.3, 1.5, 3 and 10 mg/kg. Of the roughly 50 dose-escalation patients, hepatocellular carcinoma was present in around 20, melanoma in around 15, renal cell carcinoma in 9 and head and neck cancer in 9. In the dose-escalation cohort, 82.7% of patients were male, and the mean age was roughly 60 years, with a range of about 20 to 79. Prior anti-PD-1, anti-PD-L1 or anti-CTLA-4 therapy was permitted, and about two fifths of dose-escalation patients had received checkpoint inhibitors. Partial responses occurred in three dose-escalation patients, of whom one had hepatocellular carcinoma and two had cutaneous melanoma. The point of sequencing TCRbeta in the periphery was to test whether ivuxolimab changed TCR sequence diversity and drove clonal T-cell expansion. The monotherapy dose-escalation portion (N ≈ 50 patients) of the phase I ivuxolimab trial is reported in the paper. Broader findings and caveats from the paper: At doses from 0.1 to 3.0 mg/kg, clonal expansion was seen in both CD4+ and CD8+ blood T cells between baseline and week 6. In the 0.1-3.0 mg/kg groups, partial responders were among the patients with the lowest normalized peripheral clonal expansion, particularly in CD8+ T cells. After ivuxolimab, expanded clones were on average more numerous among CD8+ T cells than among CD4+ T cells. Low levels of normalized T-cell clonal expansion were also seen in some patients who did not respond. The antigen specificity of the peripheral T cells that underwent clonal expansion was not determined.

Patients with autoimmune disease history or receiving systemic immunosuppression were excluded from the trial. In every dose cohort, peripheral blood was drawn for TCR sequencing at baseline, cycle 4 day 1, and cycle 7 day 1. Samples came from an open-label, multicenter, first-in-human phase I dose-escalation trial of ivuxolimab. Adults with locally advanced or metastatic head and neck squamous cell, hepatocellular, melanoma or renal cell carcinoma were enrolled in the trial. CD4+ and CD8+ T cells were sorted separately from peripheral blood before TCR sequencing. There are 14 amino acids in the CDR3, from cysteine to phenylalanine inclusive. CDR3 DNA is the only sequence kept; it has 42 bases, read in frame from the first base. CDR1 is given as SGDLS and CDR2 as YYNGEE, both from the germline V gene. Trimming removed 0 bases from V and 4 bases from J, leaving 9 bases between the germline ends. Remarks on this clone: Its antigen remains unidentified. One base away there is no much larger clone; base qualities are not given.

For sequencing of the TCRbeta CDR3 region, genomic DNA was extracted from the sorted cells. The immunoSEQ Assay was used to sequence the TCRbeta CDR3 regions. Drawn from immuneACCESS, this table holds only the in-frame rearrangements with V and J called that TCRdb kept. Clones are partly lost; checked studies trace under half to an unresolved V gene and leave the rest unexplained. Present in this sample are roughly 45,000 clones, approximately 81% of which were seen just once. The ten largest clones add up to about 20% of the sample. The sequencing used CD4+ or CD8+ T cells sorted from blood, collected in a trial of the OX40 agonist ivuxolimab. The TCR sequence derives from an adult with an advanced solid tumor such as melanoma, head and neck, liver or kidney cancer. The chain is encoded by TRBV9 joined to TRBJ2-3, with the D gene not clear enough to name. The DNA reads as follows: TGTGCCAGCAGCGTAGTGCCAAAGCCAGATACGCAGTATTTT. Translated, this gives CASSVVPKPDTQYF.